This T cell receptor (beta chain) was recorded in a study of T cells in Graves' hyperthyroidism and ophthalmopathy. Study outcomes and limitations: Within blood appeared most thyroid clonotypes that had expanded above 0.001.

Concerning this clonotype itself: Antigen: not known.

The CDR3 runs to 14 residues. Losses at the gene ends were 5 bases for V and 7 bases for J; bases not matched to a gene: 8. RNA transcripts gave rise to amplified TCR beta CDR3 regions. In the first-round RT-PCR of the TCR CDR3, the HTBI primer set was used. TCRdb re-derived calls from the multiplex PCR reads in MiXCR, one entry per CDR3 protein. The sample includes about 570,000 distinct CDR3 sequences, roughly 46% of them seen just once. The TCR originated in an adult woman with Graves' disease, either hyperthyroidism or ophthalmopathy (not recorded which). The source material was peripheral blood or thyroid tissue (not recorded which). The chain recombines TRBV12-3 or TRBV12-4 with TRBJ2-7; TRBD1 aligns across 10 bases. CDR3 DNA sequence: TGTGCCAGCAGTAAGGGACAGGGGTCGGGGGAGCAGTACTTC. Amino acid sequence: CASSKGQGSGEQYF.